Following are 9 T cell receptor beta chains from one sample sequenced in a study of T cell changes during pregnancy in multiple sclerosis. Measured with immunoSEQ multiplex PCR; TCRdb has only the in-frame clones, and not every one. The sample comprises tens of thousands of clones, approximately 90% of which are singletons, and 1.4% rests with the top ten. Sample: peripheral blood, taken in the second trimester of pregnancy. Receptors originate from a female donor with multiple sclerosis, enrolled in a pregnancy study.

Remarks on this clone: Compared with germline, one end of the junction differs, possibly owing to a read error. CDR3 sequence (DNA): TGTGCCAGCAGCGCACAGGGGGCGCGGGTCGACTTC. It yields the protein CASSAQGARVDF. This chain links TRBV11-2 with TRBJ2-4; 9 bases fit TRBD1. Germline CDR1 is SGHAT and CDR2 is FQNNGV. The CDR3 totals 12 residues.

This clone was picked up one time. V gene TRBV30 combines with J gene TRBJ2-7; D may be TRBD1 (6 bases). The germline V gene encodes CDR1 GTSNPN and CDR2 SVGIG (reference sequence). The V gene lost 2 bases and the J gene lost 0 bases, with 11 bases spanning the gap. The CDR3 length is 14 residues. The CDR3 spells CAWSRGTISYEQYF. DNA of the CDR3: TGTGCCTGGAGTAGGGGGACCATCTCCTACGAGCAGTACTTC.

The CDR3 here is CASSDGTSGYNEQFF. CDR3 nucleotide sequence: TGTGCCAGCAGCGACGGGACTAGCGGCTACAATGAGCAGTTCTTC. The genes are TRBV9 and TRBJ2-1, with 11 nucleotides matching TRBD2. With V trimmed by 3 bases and J by 3 bases, 2 bases remained unmatched. This CDR3 is built from 15 residues. Looked up from germline, CDR1 is SGDLS and CDR2 is YYNGEE.

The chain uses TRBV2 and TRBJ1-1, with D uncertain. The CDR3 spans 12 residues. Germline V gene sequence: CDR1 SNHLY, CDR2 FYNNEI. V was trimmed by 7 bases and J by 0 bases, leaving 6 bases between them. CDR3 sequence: CASNNMNTEAFF. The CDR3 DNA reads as TGTGCCAGCAATAATATGAACACTGAAGCTTTCTTT.

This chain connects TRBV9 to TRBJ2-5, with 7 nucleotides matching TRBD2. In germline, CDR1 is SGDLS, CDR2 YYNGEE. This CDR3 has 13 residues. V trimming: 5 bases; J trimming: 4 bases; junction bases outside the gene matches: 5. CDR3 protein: CASSDSGLETQYF. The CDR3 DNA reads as TGTGCCAGCAGTGATAGCGGGTTAGAGACCCAGTACTTC.

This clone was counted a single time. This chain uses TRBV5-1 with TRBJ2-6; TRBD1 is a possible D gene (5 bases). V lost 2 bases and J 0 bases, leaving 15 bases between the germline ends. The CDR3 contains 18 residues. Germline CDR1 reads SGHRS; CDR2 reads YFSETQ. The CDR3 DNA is TGCGCCAGCAGCTTCACCCTCTTAGGGGTCTCTGGGGCCAACGTCCTGACTTTC. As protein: CASSFTLLGVSGANVLTF.

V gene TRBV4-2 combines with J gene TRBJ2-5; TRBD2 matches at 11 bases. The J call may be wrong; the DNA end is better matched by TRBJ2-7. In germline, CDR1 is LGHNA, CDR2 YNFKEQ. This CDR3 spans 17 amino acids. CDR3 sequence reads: CASSLVRDGTSGYEQYF. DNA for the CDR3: TGTGCCAGCAGCCTCGTGCGTGACGGGACTAGCGGCTACGAGCAGTACTTC.

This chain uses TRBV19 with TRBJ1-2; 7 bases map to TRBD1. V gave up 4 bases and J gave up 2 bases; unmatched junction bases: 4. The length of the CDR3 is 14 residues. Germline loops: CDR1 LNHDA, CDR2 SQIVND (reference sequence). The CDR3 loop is CASSREQGNYGYTF. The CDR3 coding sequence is TGTGCCAGTAGTAGAGAACAGGGGAACTATGGCTACACCTTC.

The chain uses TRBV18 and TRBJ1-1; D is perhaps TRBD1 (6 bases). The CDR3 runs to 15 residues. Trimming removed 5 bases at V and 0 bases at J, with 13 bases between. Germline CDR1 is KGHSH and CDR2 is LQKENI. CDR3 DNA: TGTGCCAGCTCATTCGACGGACAGCTGAACACTGAAGCTTTCTTT. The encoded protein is CASSFDGQLNTEAFF.